A selection of T cell receptor beta chains follows, all from one sample in a study of cytomegalovirus exposure and HLA in healthy donors. The table came from immunoSEQ multiplex PCR; TCRdb's copy has only in-frame clones and leaves some out. Of 130,000 to 150,000 clones in the sample, about four fifths are singletons; the top ten hold approximately 4.2%. Specimen: PBMCs. All receptors derive from a woman aged 40-49 years in good health and CMV-seropositive. The CDR3 runs from the conserved cysteine through the conserved F or W. Each record gives: clone size, J gene, V gene, D gene, CDR3 protein, CDR3 DNA. A D gene is named only where the DNA matches it firmly. Size values are once, few and many counts, or a class for expanded clones, and some rows have none.

abundance: -
j_gene: TRBJ1-4
v_gene: TRBV28
d_gene: -
CDR3aa: CASSPPQGREKLFF
CDR3nt: TGTGCCAGCAGCCCACCTCAGGGTAGGGAAAAACTGTTTTTT

abundance: -
j_gene: TRBJ2-5
v_gene: TRBV29-1
d_gene: TRBD1
CDR3aa: CSVAQGVGETQYF
CDR3nt: TGCAGCGTTGCTCAGGGGGTCGGGGAGACCCAGTACTTC

abundance: -
j_gene: TRBJ2-1
v_gene: TRBV5-1
d_gene: TRBD2
CDR3aa: CASSLTGSAISGAPYNEQFF
CDR3nt: TGCGCCAGCAGCTTGACAGGGTCGGCTATTAGCGGGGCCCCCTACAATGAGCAGTTCTTC

abundance: -
j_gene: TRBJ1-2
v_gene: TRBV18
d_gene: -
CDR3aa: CASSPVRGELLGDYGYTF
CDR3nt: TGTGCCAGCTCACCGGTTCGGGGAGAACTATTAGGTGACTATGGCTACACCTTC

abundance: few
j_gene: TRBJ2-7
v_gene: TRBV4-1
d_gene: -
CDR3aa: CASSQGRTRAYEQYF
CDR3nt: TGCGCCAGCAGCCAAGGGCGGACAAGAGCCTACGAGCAGTACTTC

abundance: -
j_gene: TRBJ2-3
v_gene: TRBV7-9
d_gene: -
CDR3aa: CASEVELRVIADTQYF
CDR3nt: TGTGCCAGCGAAGTCGAACTCAGGGTGATCGCAGATACGCAGTATTTT

abundance: -
j_gene: TRBJ1-1
v_gene: TRBV11-2
d_gene: -
CDR3aa: CASSFGANTEAFF
CDR3nt: TGTGCCAGCAGCTTTGGGGCGAACACTGAAGCTTTCTTT

abundance: -
j_gene: TRBJ2-7
v_gene: TRBV27
d_gene: TRBD2
CDR3aa: CASSTSAAENYYEQYF
CDR3nt: TGTGCCAGCAGTACTAGCGCCGCCGAAAATTACTACGAGCAGTACTTC

abundance: -
j_gene: TRBJ2-1
v_gene: TRBV4-1
d_gene: TRBD2
CDR3aa: CASSQDLSGRGESEQFF
CDR3nt: TGCGCCAGCAGCCAAGATCTTTCGGGGCGGGGGGAGAGTGAGCAGTTCTTC

abundance: -
j_gene: TRBJ2-7
v_gene: TRBV28
d_gene: -
CDR3aa: CASSLIALDRGHSYEQYF
CDR3nt: TGTGCCAGCAGTCTTATTGCGCTAGATCGGGGACACTCCTACGAGCAGTACTTC

abundance: few
j_gene: TRBJ1-4
v_gene: TRBV5-1
d_gene: -
CDR3aa: CASRYRATNEKLFF
CDR3nt: TGCGCCAGCAGGTACAGGGCAACTAATGAAAAACTGTTTTTT

abundance: -
j_gene: TRBJ1-2
v_gene: TRBV27
d_gene: -
CDR3aa: CASTYYGYTF
CDR3nt: TGTGCCAGCACTTACTATGGCTACACCTTC

abundance: -
j_gene: TRBJ2-3
v_gene: TRBV25-1
d_gene: TRBD2
CDR3aa: CASVSAGVTDTQYF
CDR3nt: TGTGCCAGCGTGTCAGCGGGGGTCACAGATACGCAGTATTTT

abundance: -
j_gene: TRBJ1-1
v_gene: TRBV10-3
d_gene: -
CDR3aa: CAIGEAKTEAFF
CDR3nt: TGTGCCATCGGAGAGGCGAAGACTGAAGCTTTCTTT

abundance: -
j_gene: TRBJ1-1
v_gene: TRBV11-2
d_gene: -
CDR3aa: CASSPGGLNTEAFF
CDR3nt: TGTGCCAGCAGCCCTGGGGGCCTGAACACTGAAGCTTTCTTT

abundance: -
j_gene: TRBJ1-3
v_gene: TRBV30
d_gene: -
CDR3aa: CAWSAPGAYSGNTIYF
CDR3nt: TGTGCCTGGAGCGCCCCAGGGGCCTACTCTGGAAACACCATATATTTT

abundance: -
j_gene: TRBJ2-3
v_gene: TRBV7-2
d_gene: TRBD2
CDR3aa: CASSLGASGRGKNTQYF
CDR3nt: TGTGCCAGCAGCTTAGGAGCTAGCGGGAGGGGGAAGAATACGCAGTATTTT

abundance: -
j_gene: TRBJ1-1
v_gene: TRBV28
d_gene: -
CDR3aa: CASSFSWTDRTSEAFF
CDR3nt: TGTGCCAGCAGTTTCTCCTGGACAGATAGGACCTCTGAAGCTTTCTTT

abundance: -
j_gene: TRBJ2-2
v_gene: TRBV11-2
d_gene: -
CDR3aa: CASPAPRGLINTGELFF
CDR3nt: TGTGCCAGCCCAGCCCCACGGGGACTCATCAACACCGGGGAGCTGTTTTTT

abundance: -
j_gene: TRBJ2-7
v_gene: TRBV4-2
d_gene: -
CDR3aa: CASSRTGESPYEQYF
CDR3nt: TGTGCCAGCAGCCGAACAGGCGAGAGCCCCTACGAGCAGTACTTC

abundance: few
j_gene: TRBJ1-1
v_gene: TRBV10-2
d_gene: -
CDR3aa: CASSEFSGTEAFF
CDR3nt: TGCGCCAGCAGTGAGTTCTCGGGCACTGAAGCTTTCTTT

abundance: -
j_gene: TRBJ2-1
v_gene: TRBV7-9
d_gene: -
CDR3aa: CASSSTNFDGEQFF
CDR3nt: TGTGCCAGCAGCTCTACTAATTTCGACGGGGAGCAGTTCTTC

abundance: -
j_gene: TRBJ2-1
v_gene: TRBV7-3
d_gene: TRBD2
CDR3aa: CASSLMGGSGGYNEQFF
CDR3nt: TGTGCCAGCAGCTTAATGGGTGGGAGCGGGGGGTACAATGAGCAGTTCTTC

abundance: few
j_gene: TRBJ2-3
v_gene: TRBV6-6
d_gene: TRBD2
CDR3aa: CASSYGTGGGGTQYF
CDR3nt: TGTGCCAGCAGTTACGGAACGGGGGGAGGCGGTACGCAGTATTTT

abundance: -
j_gene: TRBJ2-7
v_gene: TRBV7-9
d_gene: TRBD2
CDR3aa: CASSLNKGLAVTYEQYF
CDR3nt: TGTGCCAGCAGCCTCAACAAGGGACTAGCGGTCACCTACGAGCAGTACTTC

abundance: -
j_gene: TRBJ2-5
v_gene: TRBV5-4
d_gene: -
CDR3aa: CASSDKIQETQYF
CDR3nt: TGTGCCAGCAGCGACAAAATCCAAGAGACCCAGTACTTC

abundance: few
j_gene: TRBJ2-2
v_gene: TRBV11-1
d_gene: TRBD1
CDR3aa: CASRPWTGGNTGELFF
CDR3nt: TGTGCCAGCAGACCCTGGACAGGGGGGAACACCGGGGAGCTGTTTTTT

abundance: -
j_gene: TRBJ2-7
v_gene: TRBV4-2
d_gene: TRBD1
CDR3aa: CASSQEKQGAYEQYF
CDR3nt: TGTGCCAGCAGCCAAGAGAAACAGGGGGCCTACGAGCAGTACTTC

abundance: -
j_gene: TRBJ1-2
v_gene: TRBV7-2
d_gene: -
CDR3aa: CASNRQPYGYTF
CDR3nt: TGTGCCAGCAACCGACAGCCCTATGGCTACACCTTC

abundance: -
j_gene: TRBJ1-2
v_gene: TRBV28
d_gene: TRBD1
CDR3aa: CASSLGSGGASYGYTF
CDR3nt: TGTGCCAGCAGTTTAGGGTCAGGGGGCGCGAGCTATGGCTACACCTTC

abundance: -
j_gene: TRBJ1-5
v_gene: TRBV19
d_gene: -
CDR3aa: CASRVRGRGGNQPQHF
CDR3nt: TGTGCCAGTAGAGTGAGGGGACGCGGGGGCAATCAGCCCCAGCATTTT

abundance: -
j_gene: TRBJ1-5
v_gene: TRBV23-1
d_gene: TRBD1
CDR3aa: CASSLLKVIGQGLGQPQHF
CDR3nt: TGCGCCAGCAGTCTCCTCAAGGTCATCGGACAGGGTTTGGGTCAGCCCCAGCATTTT

abundance: few
j_gene: TRBJ2-7
v_gene: TRBV7-9
d_gene: -
CDR3aa: CASSLTSSPYEQYF
CDR3nt: TGTGCCAGCAGCTTAACTTCTTCTCCCTACGAGCAGTACTTC

abundance: -
j_gene: TRBJ1-2
v_gene: TRBV19
d_gene: TRBD1
CDR3aa: CASTTGQIYGYTF
CDR3nt: TGTGCCAGTACAACGGGACAGATCTATGGCTACACCTTC

abundance: -
j_gene: TRBJ2-2
v_gene: TRBV29-1
d_gene: TRBD1
CDR3aa: CSVEDRQGYTGELFF
CDR3nt: TGCAGCGTTGAAGATAGACAGGGGTACACCGGGGAGCTGTTTTTT

abundance: few
j_gene: TRBJ2-7
v_gene: TRBV5-1
d_gene: TRBD1
CDR3aa: CASSLDGQGDEQYF
CDR3nt: TGCGCCAGCAGCTTGGATGGACAGGGGGACGAGCAGTACTTC

abundance: -
j_gene: TRBJ2-3
v_gene: TRBV5-6
d_gene: -
CDR3aa: CASSLTPRGDSDTQYF
CDR3nt: TGTGCCAGCAGCTTAACTCCCAGGGGGGATTCAGATACGCAGTATTTT

abundance: -
j_gene: TRBJ1-5
v_gene: TRBV4-2
d_gene: -
CDR3aa: CASSHSRGDDQPQHF
CDR3nt: TGTGCCAGCAGCCATTCTCGGGGGGATGATCAGCCCCAGCATTTT

abundance: -
j_gene: TRBJ1-5
v_gene: TRBV27
d_gene: -
CDR3aa: CASSEGTHSNQPQHF
CDR3nt: TGTGCCAGTAGCGAAGGGACACATAGCAATCAGCCCCAGCATTTT

abundance: -
j_gene: TRBJ2-5
v_gene: TRBV7-2
d_gene: TRBD1
CDR3aa: CASTKGQGWGETQYF
CDR3nt: TGTGCCAGCACCAAGGGACAGGGATGGGGGGAGACCCAGTACTTC